This is a list of T cell receptor beta chains from one sample in a study of blood T cells in healthy people across ages. TCRdb analysed the 5' RACE reads with MiXCR anew, one entry per CDR3 protein. The sample gives roughly 900,000 distinct CDR3 sequences, around 48% of which show up once; over 10% is in the top ten. Sequenced material: blood. These receptors were taken from a man aged 25 to 40 in good health. CDR3s include the opening cysteine and the closing phenylalanine or tryptophan. A D gene is named only where the DNA matches it firmly. Expanded clones are given a class, and other clones once, few, many or no size at all.

j_gene	d_gene	abundance	v_gene	CDR3aa	CDR3nt
TRBJ1-1	.	.	TRBV27	CASSTPGQNTEAFF	TGTGCCAGCAGTACCCCGGGACAGAACACTGAAGCTTTCTTT
TRBJ2-4	TRBD2	.	TRBV6-2/TRBV6-3	CASSRTSGGAQNIQYF	TGTGCCAGCAGTCGCACTAGCGGGGGGGCCCAGAACATTCAGTACTTC
TRBJ1-1	.	few	TRBV6-5	CASSYYSGPEAFF	TGTGCCAGCAGTTACTACTCGGGACCTGAAGCTTTCTTT
TRBJ1-2	.	few	TRBV14	CASSQRTGAANYGYTF	TGTGCCAGCAGCCAGAGGACGGGAGCAGCTAACTATGGCTACACCTTC
TRBJ2-3	TRBD2	few	TRBV3-1	CASSGLAGLTDTQYF	TGTGCCAGCAGCGGACTAGCGGGGCTCACAGATACGCAGTATTTT
TRBJ2-7	.	few	TRBV27	CASSLWLSYEQYF	TGTGCCAGCAGTTTATGGTTGAGCTACGAGCAGTACTTC
TRBJ2-1	.	.	TRBV7-2	CASSPAGRAYNEQFF	TGTGCCAGCAGCCCCGCCGGGCGGGCCTACAATGAGCAGTTCTTC
TRBJ1-1	TRBD1	.	TRBV20-1	CSARDDRGRNTEAFF	TGCAGTGCTAGAGACGACAGGGGAAGGAACACTGAAGCTTTCTTT
TRBJ2-7	.	.	TRBV6-2/TRBV6-3	CASSALGGINEQYF	TGTGCCAGCAGTGCGCTAGGGGGGATCAACGAGCAGTACTTC
TRBJ1-1	.	.	TRBV7-2	CASSLFSMNTEAFF	TGTGCCAGCAGCTTATTCTCCATGAACACTGAAGCTTTCTTT
TRBJ2-5	.	few	TRBV7-2	CASSPGVTQYF	TGTGCCAGCAGCCCTGGAGTGACCCAGTACTTC
TRBJ1-1	.	.	TRBV4-2	CASTQQGYTEAFF	TGTGCCAGCACCCAGCAGGGGTACACTGAAGCTTTCTTT
TRBJ2-7	.	few	TRBV7-2	CASSLVAVTYEQYF	TGTGCCAGCAGCTTGGTGGCGGTTACCTACGAGCAGTACTTC
TRBJ2-7	.	.	TRBV21-1	CASSKEIWVQYF	TGTGCCAGCAGCAAAGAGATATGGGTTCAGTACTTC
TRBJ2-2	TRBD2	.	TRBV4-1	CASSLRNGGETGELFF	TGCGCCAGCAGCCTACGTAATGGGGGGGAAACCGGGGAGCTGTTTTTT
TRBJ2-7	.	many	TRBV9	CASSVEVDSYEQYF	TGTGCCAGCAGCGTAGAGGTCGACTCCTACGAGCAGTACTTC
TRBJ2-3	.	.	TRBV12-3/TRBV12-4	CVSTLNTDTQYF	TGTGTCAGCACTCTCAACACAGATACGCAGTATTTT
TRBJ1-5	.	.	TRBV12-3/TRBV12-4	CASSLGTAREHF	TGTGCCAGCAGTTTAGGGACAGCCAGGGAGCATTTT
TRBJ1-1	.	.	TRBV28	CASSLRPGDTPSEAFF	TGTGCCAGCAGTTTAAGGCCAGGGGATACGCCAAGTGAAGCTTTCTTT